The TCR beta chain described here comes from a study of PD-L1 blockade in urothelial cancer. The ends were cut back, 6 bases at V and 9 bases at J, with 14 bases in the middle. CDR1 is MDHEN and CDR2 is SYDVKM in the germline V gene. The CDR3 has 12 amino acids. Profiled with immunoSEQ multiplex PCR; TCRdb holds only in-frame clones, not every one. This sample has 50,000 to 55,000 clones, with 60% to 85% found just once. The rearrangement uses TRBV28 and TRBJ1-1; D call uncertain. Specimen: PBMCs, collected around atezolizumab (anti-PD-L1) treatment. The TCR originated in a man between 70 and 80 years old with urothelial cancer. CDR3 in DNA: TGTGCCAGCAGAATGAGGGCCTCGAAAGCTTTCTTT. Translated: CASRMRASKAFF.